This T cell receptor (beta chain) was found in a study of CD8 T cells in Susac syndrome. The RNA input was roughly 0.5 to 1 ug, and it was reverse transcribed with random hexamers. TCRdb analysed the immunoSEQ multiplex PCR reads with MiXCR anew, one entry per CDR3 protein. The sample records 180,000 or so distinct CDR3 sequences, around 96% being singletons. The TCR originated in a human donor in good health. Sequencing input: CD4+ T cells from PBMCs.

The CDR3 DNA follows: TGTGCCAGCAGCTTCGGCGCCCAATATAGCAATCAGCCCCAGCATTTT. Translating gives CASSFGAQYSNQPQHF. The chain is built from TRBV7-8 and TRBJ1-5; no clear D gene. V was shortened by 3 bases and J by 0 bases, with 12 bases between the two germline ends. The CDR3 spans 16 residues. From germline, CDR1 is SGHVS and CDR2 FQNEAQ.